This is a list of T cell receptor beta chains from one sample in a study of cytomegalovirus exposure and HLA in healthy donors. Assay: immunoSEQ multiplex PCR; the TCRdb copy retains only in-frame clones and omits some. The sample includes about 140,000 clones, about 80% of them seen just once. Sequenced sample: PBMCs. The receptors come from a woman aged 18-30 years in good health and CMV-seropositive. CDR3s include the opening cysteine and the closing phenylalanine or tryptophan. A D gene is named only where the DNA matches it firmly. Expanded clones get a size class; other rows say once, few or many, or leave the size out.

CDR3aa: CATSRDGGGASDTQYF
CDR3nt: TGTGCCACCAGCAGAGACGGCGGGGGGGCATCGGATACGCAGTATTTT
j_gene: TRBJ2-3
d_gene: TRBD2
v_gene: TRBV15
abundance: few

CDR3aa: CASSGQGAQYYGYTF
CDR3nt: TGTGCCAGCTCGGGACAGGGGGCGCAGTACTATGGCTACACCTTC
j_gene: TRBJ1-2
d_gene: TRBD1
v_gene: TRBV28
abundance: few

CDR3aa: CASSRPTREVGTYEQYF
CDR3nt: TGTGCCAGCAGCCGCCCCACCAGGGAGGTGGGAACCTACGAGCAGTACTTC
j_gene: TRBJ2-7
d_gene: NA
v_gene: TRBV7-9
abundance: NA

CDR3aa: CAWSGGQPLFF
CDR3nt: TGTGCCTGGAGTGGGGGACAACCTCTTTTCTTT
j_gene: TRBJ1-1
d_gene: NA
v_gene: TRBV30
abundance: NA

CDR3aa: CASSEGGAGREKLFF
CDR3nt: TGTGCCAGCAGTGAGGGTGGGGCAGGGAGGGAAAAACTGTTTTTT
j_gene: TRBJ1-4
d_gene: NA
v_gene: TRBV6-1
abundance: NA

CDR3aa: CASSLTEDTYQPQHF
CDR3nt: TGTGCCAGCAGCTTAACCGAAGACACTTATCAGCCCCAGCATTTT
j_gene: TRBJ1-5
d_gene: NA
v_gene: TRBV7-8
abundance: NA

CDR3aa: CASSQDPAGGSGANVLTF
CDR3nt: TGCGCCAGCAGCCAAGATCCGGCAGGGGGCAGTGGGGCCAACGTCCTGACTTTC
j_gene: TRBJ2-6
d_gene: TRBD1
v_gene: TRBV4-3
abundance: NA

CDR3aa: CASSQLLDSEAFF
CDR3nt: TGTGCCAGCAGTCAACTCCTAGACAGTGAAGCTTTCTTT
j_gene: TRBJ1-1
d_gene: NA
v_gene: TRBV6-5
abundance: NA

CDR3aa: CASSKETQRGNYEQYF
CDR3nt: TGTGCCAGCAGCAAGGAGACCCAGCGGGGGAATTACGAGCAGTACTTC
j_gene: TRBJ2-7
d_gene: TRBD2
v_gene: TRBV7-2
abundance: NA

CDR3aa: CASTGSLTEQFF
CDR3nt: TGTGCCAGTACAGGCTCGCTAACTGAGCAGTTCTTC
j_gene: TRBJ2-1
d_gene: NA
v_gene: TRBV19
abundance: NA

CDR3aa: CASSYVGQGGTQYF
CDR3nt: TGTGCCAGCAGTTACGTAGGGCAGGGAGGGACCCAGTACTTC
j_gene: TRBJ2-5
d_gene: NA
v_gene: TRBV6-5
abundance: NA

CDR3aa: CASRPQGQGARTGELFF
CDR3nt: TGTGCCAGCAGGCCACAAGGACAGGGGGCGAGGACCGGGGAGCTGTTTTTT
j_gene: TRBJ2-2
d_gene: TRBD1
v_gene: TRBV7-9
abundance: once

CDR3aa: CASSPLAGLGNEQFF
CDR3nt: TGTGCCAGTAGTCCTCTAGCGGGGCTCGGCAATGAGCAGTTCTTC
j_gene: TRBJ2-1
d_gene: TRBD2
v_gene: TRBV19
abundance: few